This entry lists 20 T cell receptor beta chains sequenced from one sample in a study of regulatory T cells in long-lasting Graves disease (dated by TCRdb to the early 2020s). In the paper's terms, the time point label means: newly diagnosed GD, antithyroid drugs for less than 3 months. For both TCR sequencing and RNA sequencing, RNA was extracted from PBMCs in TRIzol. Libraries were made using multiplex PCR. Sequenced on an Illumina HiSeq 4000. To build TCR beta libraries, CDR3 regions were amplified by Arm-PCR using iRepertoire HTBI primers. The public reads were quality trimmed at Q25 with fastp and then assembled into clones with MiXCR by TCRdb, keeping productive beta chains. Under each unique CDR3 protein, matching rows form one entry showing the most common genes and DNA. Here the sample has approximately 230,000 distinct CDR3 sequences; around 18% occur a single time. 22% of the sample lies in the top ten.

Sequencing used peripheral blood mononuclear cells (PBMCs), obtained at new diagnosis, from a patient treated with antithyroid drugs. The receptors come from a female donor with Graves disease.

This clonotype was detected ten times or more. The J gene is TRBJ2-1, the V gene TRBV7-9; D might be TRBD2 (6 bases). Germline loops: CDR1 SEHNR, CDR2 FQNEAQ (reference sequence). The CDR3 runs to 14 residues. V lost 5 bases and J 6 bases, leaving 14 bases between the germline ends. The CDR3 coding sequence is TGTGCCAGCAGCCCCGCGGGGCAGATCAATGAGCAGTTCTTC. Protein product: CASSPAGQINEQFF.

At least ten counts were recorded for this clonotype. This chain joins TRBV30 and TRBJ1-1, with 7 bases lining up with TRBD1. The CDR3 consists of 14 residues. V dropped 0 bases and J dropped 2; count of bases not matched to a gene: 3. Germline CDR1 GTSNPN, CDR2 SVGIG (reference sequence). The CDR3 region is CAWSVKGGNTEAFF. CDR3 nucleotide sequence: TGTGCCTGGAGTGTAAAAGGGGGCAACACTGAAGCTTTCTTT.

The sample holds many counts of this clonotype. The J gene is TRBJ1-2, the V gene TRBV6-1, with D hard to call. The CDR3 is 16 residues long. The V end was cut by 2 bases, the J end by 0 bases, with 13 bases between. CDR1 MNHNS and CDR2 SASEGT come from the germline V gene. Here the CDR3 reads CASSELANSANYGYTF. As DNA, the CDR3 is TGTGCCAGCAGTGAATTGGCGAACAGCGCTAACTATGGCTACACCTTC.

This clonotype was recorded many times. The chain uses TRBV6-2 or TRBV6-3 and TRBJ1-6; D is uncertain. Per the germline V gene, CDR1 is MNHEY and CDR2 is SVGEGT. Trimming shortened V by 2 bases and J by 10 bases, and 12 bases separated the two germline ends. This CDR3 is built from 14 residues. CDR3 in amino acids: CASSYRPLNSPLHF. The CDR3, as DNA: TGTGCCAGCAGTTACCGCCCGCTGAACTCACCCCTCCACTTT.

This clonotype showed up just a few times. A much bigger clone sits one base away, suggesting this may be a read error. The conserved closing phenylalanine or tryptophan is absent in this CDR3, likely reflecting a read error. The chain uses TRBV28 and TRBJ1-1; 9 positions match TRBD1. V shed 2 bases, J shed 4 bases, and the junction held 5 bases outside the gene matches. CDR3 size: 15 residues. From germline, CDR1 is MDHEN and CDR2 SYDVKM. The CDR3 spells CASSLTGTGSTEAFS. CDR3 bases: TGTGCCAGCAGTTTAACCGGGACAGGGAGCACTGAAGCTTTCTCT.

At least ten counts were recorded for this clonotype. The rearrangement links TRBV2 to TRBJ2-1; 10 bases line up with TRBD2. There are 16 residues in the CDR3. Germline V gives CDR1 SNHLY, CDR2 FYNNEI. The ends lost 5 bases at V and 0 bases at J; junction bases unmatched: 4. The DNA for the CDR3 is TGTGCCAGCAGTTCCGGACTAGCGGTCTCCTACAATGAGCAGTTCTTC. This encodes CASSSGLAVSYNEQFF.

This clonotype was seen at least ten times. The rearrangement joins TRBV3-1 to TRBJ2-2; 7 nucleotides match TRBD2. The CDR3 is made up of 15 amino acids. With 1 base clipped from V and 6 bases from J, the junction kept 5 bases outside the gene matches. Germline V gene data show CDR1 as LGHDT and CDR2 as YNNKEL (reference sequence). As DNA, the CDR3 is TGTGCCAGCAGCCAAGGGACTAGATTCGCCGGGGAGCTGTTTTTT. This sequence encodes CASSQGTRFAGELFF.

This clonotype was counted ten times or more. The chain is built from TRBV29-1 and TRBJ2-7, with 9 bases identical to TRBD2. V trimming: 3 bases; J trimming: 2 bases; junction bases outside the gene matches: 8. The CDR3 extends over 15 amino acids. Per the germline V gene, CDR1 is SQVTM and CDR2 is ANQGSEA. The CDR3 region is CSVERTSANTYEQYF. CDR3 bases: TGCAGCGTTGAGCGGACTAGCGCAAATACCTACGAGCAGTACTTC.

This clonotype showed up many times. This sequence joins TRBV18 and TRBJ2-5, with D unresolved. This CDR3 is 16 amino acids long. Germline loops: CDR1 KGHSH, CDR2 LQKENI. Trimming stripped 1 base from V and 5 bases from J, with 17 bases between. The CDR3 DNA reads TGTGCCAGCTCACCACGATTGGGGTACCAATCGGAGACCCAGTACTTC. Encoded protein: CASSPRLGYQSETQYF.

This clonotype was detected many times. The chain joins TRBV24-1 to TRBJ2-3, with 10 positions matching TRBD2. The length of the CDR3 is 14 residues. After removal of 7 bases from V and 4 bases from J, the junction contained 4 bases not matched to a gene. Per germline, CDR1 KGHDR and CDR2 SFDVKD. Here the CDR3 reads CATSDTSGADTQYF. DNA of the CDR3: TGTGCCACCAGCGATACTAGCGGGGCAGATACGCAGTATTTT.

This clonotype was seen a handful of times. This chain connects TRBV9 to TRBJ2-1; TRBD2 might be the D (5 bases). The ends were cut back, 6 bases at V and 4 bases at J, with 11 bases in the middle. CDR3 length: 13 amino acids. The germline V gene has CDR1 SGDLS and CDR2 YYNGEE. CDR3 region: CASTGNGYNEQFF. In nucleotides, the CDR3 is TGTGCCAGCACCGGGAACGGGTACAATGAGCAGTTCTTC. The whole variable domain, remainder taken from reference TRBV9 and TRBJ2-1, is DSGVTQTPKHLITATGQRVTLRCSPRSGDLSVYWYQQSLDQGLQFLIQYYNGEERAKGNILERFSAQQFPDLHSELNLSSLELGDSALYFCASTGNGYNEQFFGPGTRLTVL.

This clonotype was seen ten or more times. The chain links TRBV2 to TRBJ2-2; 10 bases match TRBD1. Germline V gene sequence: CDR1 SNHLY, CDR2 FYNNEI. There are 15 residues in the CDR3. Trimming cost V 5 bases and J 5 bases; bases outside gene matches: 5. The CDR3 protein is CASSPDRGRTGELFF. The CDR3 DNA reads as TGTGCCAGCAGTCCGGACAGGGGGAGGACCGGGGAGCTGTTTTTT.

This clonotype was seen ten or more times. The CDR3 bases are TGTGCCAGCAGTCCGACGCCGACAGGGGGCTATGGCTACACCTTC. Its translation: CASSPTPTGGYGYTF. This chain uses TRBV6-1 with TRBJ1-2, with 9 bases matching TRBD1. CDR1 and CDR2 from the germline V gene are MNHNS and SASEGT. The CDR3 extends over 15 amino acids. J gave up 4 bases and V 5 bases, and 8 bases lay outside the gene matches.

Ten or more counts support this clonotype. The chain joins TRBV12-3 or TRBV12-4 to TRBJ2-2; no clear D. V gave up 2 bases and J gave up 6 bases, with 13 bases separating them. The CDR3 consists of 15 residues. The CDR3 reads CASSLLSIGAGELFF. CDR3 DNA sequence: TGTGCCAGCAGTTTACTTAGCATCGGCGCCGGGGAGCTGTTTTTT.

This clonotype was recorded at least ten times. The chain recombines TRBV6-2 or TRBV6-3 with TRBJ2-1; 7 bases are a match to TRBD2. Germline CDR1 reads MNHEY; CDR2 reads SVGEGT. J lost 6 bases, V lost 6 bases, and 8 bases had no gene match. The CDR3 has 14 amino acids. The CDR3 coding sequence is TGTGCCAGCAGCACCCATAGCGGGCCCAATGAGCAGTTCTTC. It translates to CASSTHSGPNEQFF.

Comments on this clonotype: This could be a read error, since a much larger clone is one nucleotide away. The gene calls are TRBV20-1 and TRBJ2-7, with unresolved D. The V end lost 1 base, the J end lost 0 bases, and 4 bases lay between the germline ends. Per the germline V gene, CDR1 is DFQATT and CDR2 is SNEGSKA (reference sequence). The CDR3 consists of 12 residues. Here the CDR3 reads CSARASSYEQYF. DNA of the CDR3: TGCAGTGCTAGAGCTAGCTCCTACGAGCAGTACTTC.

This clonotype was detected many times. CDR3: CASSPGTTSTDTQYF. Written as DNA, the CDR3 is TGTGCCAGCAGCCCTGGGACAACTAGCACAGATACGCAGTATTTT. The chain recombines TRBV7-2 with TRBJ2-3; a weak D match, TRBD1 (6 bases). CDR1 is SGHTA and CDR2 is FQGNSA in the germline V gene. This CDR3 has 15 residues. With 5 bases removed from V and 0 bases from J, the gap between germline ends came to 12 bases.

This clonotype was seen ten or more times. J is TRBJ2-3 and V is TRBV28; D may be TRBD2 (6 bases). Per germline, CDR1 MDHEN and CDR2 SYDVKM. The CDR3 length is 15 residues. V lost 10 bases to trimming and J lost 1 base, with 18 bases between them. CDR3: CANSSPGDGTDTQYF. Here the CDR3 DNA reads TGTGCCAACTCATCCCCGGGAGATGGCACAGATACGCAGTATTTT. The full variable domain, completed using reference TRBV28 and TRBJ2-3, is DVKVTQSSRYLVKRTGEKVFLECVQDMDHENMFWYRQDPGLGLRLIYFSYDVKMKEKGDIPEGYSVSREKKERFSLILESASTNQTSMYLCANSSPGDGTDTQYFGPGTRLTVL.

Worth noting for this clonotype: This sequence may be a read error, since a much larger clone differs from it by one base. The chain combines TRBV11-2 with TRBJ2-7, with 11 bases identical to TRBD2. This CDR3 contains 14 residues. CDR1 is SGHAT, CDR2 FQNNGV, per germline. With 6 bases clipped from V and 2 bases from J, the junction kept 3 bases outside the gene matches. CDR3 coding DNA: TGTGCCAGCAGACTAGCGGGAGTAGCCTACGAGCAGTACTTC. Protein: CASRLAGVAYEQYF.

This clonotype was picked up many times. The chain uses TRBV12-3 or TRBV12-4 and TRBJ2-7; tentatively, D is TRBD2 (5 bases). V shed 11 bases and J shed 12 bases, with 20 bases lying between them. The CDR3 consists of 11 residues. The CDR3 nucleotides are TGTGCCGGCGGGTATACACGGACGGTGTACTTC. It yields the protein CAGGYTRTVYF.